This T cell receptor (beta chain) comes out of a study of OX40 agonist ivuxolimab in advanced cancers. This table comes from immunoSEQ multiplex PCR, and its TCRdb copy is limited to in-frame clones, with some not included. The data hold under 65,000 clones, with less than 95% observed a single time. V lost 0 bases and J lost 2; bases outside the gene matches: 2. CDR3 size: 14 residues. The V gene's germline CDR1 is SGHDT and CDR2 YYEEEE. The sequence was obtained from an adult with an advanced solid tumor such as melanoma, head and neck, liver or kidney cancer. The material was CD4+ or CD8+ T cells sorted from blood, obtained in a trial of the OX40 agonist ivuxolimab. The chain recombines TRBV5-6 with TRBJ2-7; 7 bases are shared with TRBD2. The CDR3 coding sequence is TGTGCCAGCAGCTTGGGCGGGAGTCCCTACGAGCAGTACTTC. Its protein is CASSLGGSPYEQYF.